This T cell receptor (beta chain) was recovered during a study of response to subunit inactivated influenza vaccine. General study results and limits: After each seasonal influenza vaccination, few new T cells are recruited, the authors suggested.

TCRdb reprocessed the RT-PCR reads via MiXCR and lists one record per CDR3 protein. This table has 500,000 to 600,000 distinct CDR3 sequences, 10% to 15% appearing once. The V end was cut by 1 base, the J end by 5 bases, with 14 bases between. From germline, CDR1 is SEHNR and CDR2 FQNEAQ (reference sequence). There are 16 residues in the CDR3. This clonotype occurred a few times. Its matching antigen is unknown. The chain employs TRBV7-9 and TRBJ2-2, with TRBD1 as a possible D gene (6 bases). This material consisted of PBMCs from blood, taken on the day of vaccination. The receptor was isolated from a man aged 50-59 years who received an inactivated influenza vaccine. The CDR3 sequence: CASSLDGQRRTGELFF. The CDR3 DNA reads TGTGCCAGCAGCTTAGATGGACAGCGTCGGACCGGGGAGCTGTTTTTT.